This T cell receptor beta chain comes out of a study of identical twins. A universal primer site came from template switching; cDNA carried unique molecular identifiers. MiXCR, run by TCRdb on the 5' RACE reads, gives a single entry per CDR3 protein. The sample yields 450,000 to 650,000 distinct CDR3 sequences, over 12% seen once. This clonotype was picked up a small number of times. Germline assignment: CDR1 SGHRS and CDR2 YFSETQ. Germline trimming cut 6 bases from V and 0 bases from J; bases unmatched to any gene: 8. CDR3 length: 17 amino acids. These data also featured in a second study, about yellow fever vaccine responses in identical twins.

Sequencing used CD4+ T cells sorted from blood. This chain connects TRBV5-1 to TRBJ2-1, with TRBD2 matching 11 bases. This TCR came from a woman aged 18-30 years in good health. CDR3 amino acids: CASMRLAGGSSYNEQFF. In DNA form, the CDR3 reads TGCGCCAGCATGAGGCTAGCGGGAGGAAGCTCCTACAATGAGCAGTTCTTC.